Listed below are T cell receptor beta chains from one sample, sequenced in a study of vaccination and CD4 T cells after COVID-19. One entry per CDR3 protein results from TCRdb running MiXCR on the PCR reads. The repertoire holds 9,500 to 14,000 distinct CDR3 sequences, with about 75% as singletons. Antigens for these TCRs are unknown. The sequencing input was CD4+ T cells from blood, cultured in vitro. The receptors shown here come from a human donor who had recovered from COVID-19. CDR3s include the opening cysteine and the closing phenylalanine or tryptophan.

>TRBJ2-2|TRBV12-3/TRBV12-4
CASRLAGTNTGELFF
>TRBJ1-2|TRBV7-2
CASSRTVNYGYTF
>TRBJ1-1|TRBV6-1
CASSKGTSEAFF
>TRBJ2-1|TRBV5-6
CASSFRLAGANEQFF
>TRBJ1-6|TRBV15
CATIPDRGLGSPLHF
>TRBJ2-4|TRBV12-3/TRBV12-4
CASSLRLISKNIQYF
>TRBJ1-2|TRBV6-1
CASNAGKNYGYTF
>TRBJ1-6|TRBV20-1
CSALEARDSPLHF
>TRBJ1-2|TRBV27
CASSSIKQGSGGYGYTF
>TRBJ1-5|TRBV10-3
CAISEPRGRRSF
>TRBJ1-5|TRBV7-9
CASSLDGSYNQPQHF
>TRBJ2-2|TRBV5-1
CASSLGDSPWATGELFF
>TRBJ1-6|TRBV27
CASSLALSSPLHF
>TRBJ1-6|TRBV20-1
CSARKGTSSYNSPLHF
>TRBJ1-6|TRBV6-1
CASTWGGAFSPLHF
>TRBJ1-2|TRBV30
CAWSVSAGKAFGYTF
>TRBJ2-3|TRBV7-3
CASSLTERGGVDTQYF
>TRBJ1-2|TRBV6-2/TRBV6-3
CASSSSFAGLATGYTF
>TRBJ1-1|TRBV5-5
CASSLAPNTEAFF
>TRBJ1-2|TRBV20-1
CSARDYRGHYGYTF
>TRBJ1-1|TRBV20-1
CSATTGNTEAFF
>TRBJ1-6|TRBV3-1
CASSRTTGRSSYNSPLHF
>TRBJ1-2|TRBV19
CASSSRDGNYGYTF
>TRBJ2-4|TRBV24-1
CATSVPGSNIQYF
>TRBJ1-3|TRBV2
CASSGFSGNTIYF
>TRBJ1-1|TRBV27
CASSLYAGQHMNTEAFF